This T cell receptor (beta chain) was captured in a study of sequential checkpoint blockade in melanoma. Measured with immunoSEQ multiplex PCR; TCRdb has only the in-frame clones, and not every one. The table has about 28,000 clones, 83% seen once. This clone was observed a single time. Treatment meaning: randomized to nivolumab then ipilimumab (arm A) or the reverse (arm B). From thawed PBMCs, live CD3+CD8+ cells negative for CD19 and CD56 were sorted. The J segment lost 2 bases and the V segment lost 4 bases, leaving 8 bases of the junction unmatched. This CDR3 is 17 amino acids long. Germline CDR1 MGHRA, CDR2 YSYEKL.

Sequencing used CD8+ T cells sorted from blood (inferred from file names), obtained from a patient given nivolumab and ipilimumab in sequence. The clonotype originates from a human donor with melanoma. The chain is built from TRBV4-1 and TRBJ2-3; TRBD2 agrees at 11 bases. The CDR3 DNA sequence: TGCGCCAGCAGCCTTATACTAGCGGGGGATTCCACAGATACGCAGTATTTT. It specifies CASSLILAGDSTDTQYF.